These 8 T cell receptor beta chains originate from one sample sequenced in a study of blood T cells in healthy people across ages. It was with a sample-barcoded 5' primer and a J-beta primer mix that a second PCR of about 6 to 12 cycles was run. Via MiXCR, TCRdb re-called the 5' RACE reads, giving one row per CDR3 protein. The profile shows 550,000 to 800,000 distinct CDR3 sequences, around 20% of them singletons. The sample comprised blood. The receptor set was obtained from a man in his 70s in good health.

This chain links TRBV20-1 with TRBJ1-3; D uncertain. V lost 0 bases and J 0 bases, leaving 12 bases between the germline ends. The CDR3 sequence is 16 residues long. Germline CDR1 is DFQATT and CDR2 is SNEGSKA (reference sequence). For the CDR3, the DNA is TGCAGTGCTAGAGATCTAACGGAGTTCTCTGGAAACACCATATATTTT. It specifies CSARDLTEFSGNTIYF.

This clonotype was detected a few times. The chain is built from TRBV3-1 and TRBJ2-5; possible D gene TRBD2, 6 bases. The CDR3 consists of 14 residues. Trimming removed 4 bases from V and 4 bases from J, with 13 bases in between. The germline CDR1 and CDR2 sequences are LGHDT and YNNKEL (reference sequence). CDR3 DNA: TGTGCCAGCAGCCTGGGACTTCCGAGAGAGACCCAGTACTTC. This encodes CASSLGLPRETQYF.

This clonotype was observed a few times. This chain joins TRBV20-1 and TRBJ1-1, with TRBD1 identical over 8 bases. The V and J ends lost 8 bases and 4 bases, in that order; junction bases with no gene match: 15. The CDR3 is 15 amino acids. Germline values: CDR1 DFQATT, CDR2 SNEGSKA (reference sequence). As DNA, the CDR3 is TGCAGTACTTACCCGGGACAGGCCCTTTTCACTGAAGCTTTCTTT. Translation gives CSTYPGQALFTEAFF.

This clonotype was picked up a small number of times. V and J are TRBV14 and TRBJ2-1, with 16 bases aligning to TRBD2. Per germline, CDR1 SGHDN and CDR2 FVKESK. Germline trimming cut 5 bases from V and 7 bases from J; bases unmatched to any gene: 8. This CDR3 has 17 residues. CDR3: CASSSGLAGGDKNEQFF. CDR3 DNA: TGTGCCAGCAGCTCGGGACTAGCGGGAGGGGATAAAAATGAGCAGTTCTTC.

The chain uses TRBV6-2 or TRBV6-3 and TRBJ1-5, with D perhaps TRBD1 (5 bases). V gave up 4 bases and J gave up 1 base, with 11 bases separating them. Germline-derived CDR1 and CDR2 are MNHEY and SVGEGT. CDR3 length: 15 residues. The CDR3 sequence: CASSFQGLSNQPQHF. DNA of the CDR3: TGTGCCAGCAGTTTTCAGGGCTTGAGCAATCAGCCCCAGCATTTT.

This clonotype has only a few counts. The CDR3 DNA sequence: TGTGCCAGCAGCCAAGGATACAGGCAGCCCCAGCATTTT. Translation: CASSQGYRQPQHF. The chain employs TRBV3-1 and TRBJ1-5; maybe TRBD1 (5 bases). The CDR3 spans 13 residues. Trimming took 1 base from V and 7 from J, leaving 8 bases between them. Germline V gene lookup returns CDR1 LGHDT and CDR2 YNNKEL (reference sequence).

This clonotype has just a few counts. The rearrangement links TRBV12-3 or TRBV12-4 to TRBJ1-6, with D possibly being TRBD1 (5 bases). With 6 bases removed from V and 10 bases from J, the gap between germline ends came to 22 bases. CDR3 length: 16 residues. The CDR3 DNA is TGTGCCAGCAGCCCGGGTTCGGGGGATAGGAAATCACCCCTCCACTTT. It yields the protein CASSPGSGDRKSPLHF.

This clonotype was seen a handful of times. The CDR3 DNA is TGTGCCAGCAGTCCCTCGCGGGGGCAAGAGACCCAGTACTTC. As protein: CASSPSRGQETQYF. V is TRBV12-3 or TRBV12-4 and J is TRBJ2-5; 7 positions match TRBD2. CDR3 length equals 14 residues. The V and J ends lost 5 bases and 2 bases, in that order; junction bases with no gene match: 5.